This is a list of T cell receptor beta chains from one sample in a study of PD-L1 blockade in urothelial cancer. The protocol was immunoSEQ multiplex PCR, while the TCRdb copy is restricted to in-frame clones and leaves out a portion. The sample carries just over 50,000 clones, around 77% recorded once. Source: PBMCs, taken around atezolizumab (anti-PD-L1) treatment. Source of these receptors: an older man with urothelial cancer. CDR3s include the opening cysteine and the closing phenylalanine or tryptophan. Fields, in order: D gene, V gene, J gene, clone size, CDR3 DNA, CDR3 protein. The D gene is left open where the match is weak. The size entry is marked missing in some rows and otherwise reads once, few, many or a size class.

>NA|TRBV18|TRBJ1-2|NA
TGTGCCAGCTCATCTAACGGGAACGCCGGCTACACCTTC
CASSSNGNAGYTF
>NA|TRBV19|TRBJ1-1|once
TGTGCCAGTAGTATTATTGGGGGCCCCGTAGGGAACACTGAAGCTTTCTTT
CASSIIGGPVGNTEAFF
>NA|TRBV7-2|TRBJ1-4|NA
TGTGCCAGCAGCTTAGGCGGAGGAAGAAATGAAAAACTGTTTTTT
CASSLGGGRNEKLFF
>NA|TRBV5-1|TRBJ2-7|NA
TGCGCCAGCAGACAGGGGTGGGGGGTCAACGAGCAGTACTTC
CASRQGWGVNEQYF
>TRBD1|TRBV6-5|TRBJ1-1|NA
TGTGCCAGCAGTTCCGGGCAGGGGGGCGGCACTGAAGCTTTCTTT
CASSSGQGGGTEAFF
>NA|TRBV7-2|TRBJ2-1|NA
TGTGCCAGCAGCTTAGAGGGGGGGAGCTCCTACAATGAGCAGTTCTTC
CASSLEGGSSYNEQFF
>TRBD1|TRBV2|TRBJ2-1|NA
TGTGCCAGCCGACAGGGCAATGAGCAGTTCTTC
CASRQGNEQFF
>NA|TRBV5-1|TRBJ2-7|NA
TGCGCCAGCAGGCTCTCAGGGACCTACGAGCAGTACTTC
CASRLSGTYEQYF
>TRBD1|TRBV14|TRBJ2-5|NA
TGTGCCAGCAGCCAAGATCTGGGACAGACGCAAGAGACCCAGTACTTC
CASSQDLGQTQETQYF
>TRBD1|TRBV11-3|TRBJ1-1|NA
TGTGCCAGCAGCTTATCGGGACAGGGATTCTTGGGGAACACTGAAGCTTTCTTT
CASSLSGQGFLGNTEAFF
>TRBD1|TRBV9|TRBJ2-7|once
TGTGCCAGCAGCCCCCGACAGGGGGCAGACGAGCAGTACTTC
CASSPRQGADEQYF
>NA|TRBV13|TRBJ1-6|many
TGTGCCAGCAGCTTAAAGGGGAATTCACCCCTCCACTTT
CASSLKGNSPLHF